One T cell receptor beta chain is described in this entry. This clone was counted a single time. Its binding antigen is unknown. No base quality values were provided; no much bigger clone lies one nucleotide off. Whole blood was collected in K2EDTA tubes by collaborating institutions according to the institutions' own protocols. Collaborator samples were shipped for TCRbeta analysis as frozen whole blood, isolated PBMCs, or DNA extracted from either sample type. The CDR3 goes from the cysteine to the phenylalanine over 15 residues. Only the CDR3 region is kept as DNA, spanning 45 bases read in frame from base 1. As encoded in the germline V gene, CDR1 is KGHSH while CDR2 is LQKENI. Between the V and J ends, shortened by 4 bases and 3 bases respectively, the junction contains 15 bases. This record comes from a study of blood T cell repertoires in COVID-19 (dated by TCRdb to the early 2020s). Study-wide context: The collaborator samples originated in the United States, Italy and Spain and spanned the acute and convalescent phases of COVID-19. The material from the prospective study consisted of cDNA or gDNA derived from T cells, B-cell-depleted T cells, or PBMCs. A freely available public database, intended as a resource for researchers studying the immune response to SARS-CoV-2, is where the repertoires were released. Where HLA class I and class II types were available, the types were taken from metadata supplied by the sample provider, not from assay-based typing. Deeply sampled blood TCRbeta repertoires from subjects exposed to, actively infected with, or recovered from COVID-19 were included in the dataset. A de-identified subject ID, COVID-19 status, age in years and sex were almost always included in the sample metadata. The samples were drawn from the first 160 participants of the ongoing ImmuneRACE study and from 950 to 1,500 subjects provided by 6 global collaborators.

The investigation overall reported the following: How much clinical and demographic metadata was included differed by source and by participant, and the metadata was provided uncurated.

TCRbeta CDR3 regions were amplified from genomic DNA using the immunoSEQ Assay, a bias-controlled multiplex PCR. The original pipeline was this. The number of nucleated cells in each sample was estimated by amplification of reference gene primers within the assay. To quantify the absolute abundance of each unique TCRbeta CDR3 rearrangement, sequence reads were collapsed and filtered. For each sample, productive Simpson clonality was calculated as the square root of Simpson's diversity index over productive rearrangements. In its TCRdb copy, this immuneACCESS table keeps in-frame sequences only and misses some clones. Where compared with another copy, unresolved V genes explain less than half of these, and the others have no known cause. Clone size and the V and J calls come from that table; the DNA yielded D and trimming. A total of fewer than 130,000 clones appear in this sample, roughly 76% of them only once. 7.6% of the sample comes from the top ten.

The sequence was obtained from a woman aged 60 to 75 with acute or convalescent COVID-19. The receptor chain draws on TRBV18 and TRBJ1-1; 5 matching bases give a weak D call of TRBD1. Sequencing input: peripheral blood. The nucleotide sequence is given as TGTGCCAGCTCACGGGGGGGTTTAAGTGACACTGAAGCTTTCTTT. Its amino acids are CASSRGGLSDTEAFF.